Sequencing of this T cell receptor beta chain was carried out in a study of PD-1 blockade in classical Hodgkin lymphoma. Study at large: With a 2-week interval, patients received intravenous nivolumab at 3 mg/kg.

The CDR3 spans 20 residues. CDR1 and CDR2 (germline): SGHNT, YYREEE (reference sequence). V was pared by 2 bases and J by 0 bases, with 23 bases between. Whole-study findings and limits: Diversity similar to that of newly diagnosed patients was seen at baseline in complete responders. Relapsed/refractory patients reportedly had the lowest baseline TCR diversity, below newly diagnosed patients, who were below healthy donors.

After autologous stem cell transplantation all patients relapsed, and prior brentuximab vedotin exposure differed between cohorts. In regard to this clone: What it binds is unknown.

Generated by immunoSEQ multiplex PCR, the TCRdb table keeps only in-frame clones and is missing some. The data contain about 110,000 clones, approximately 90% of them singletons. Specimen: peripheral blood mononuclear cells (PBMCs), collected before the second cycle of nivolumab. This TCR was sampled from a human donor with classical Hodgkin lymphoma. The chain recombines TRBV5-4 with TRBJ2-2, with D uncertain. Here the CDR3 reads CASSLGGNFQRKSNTGELFF. CDR3 coding DNA: TGTGCCAGCAGCTTAGGCGGAAATTTTCAGAGAAAATCGAACACCGGGGAGCTGTTTTTT.